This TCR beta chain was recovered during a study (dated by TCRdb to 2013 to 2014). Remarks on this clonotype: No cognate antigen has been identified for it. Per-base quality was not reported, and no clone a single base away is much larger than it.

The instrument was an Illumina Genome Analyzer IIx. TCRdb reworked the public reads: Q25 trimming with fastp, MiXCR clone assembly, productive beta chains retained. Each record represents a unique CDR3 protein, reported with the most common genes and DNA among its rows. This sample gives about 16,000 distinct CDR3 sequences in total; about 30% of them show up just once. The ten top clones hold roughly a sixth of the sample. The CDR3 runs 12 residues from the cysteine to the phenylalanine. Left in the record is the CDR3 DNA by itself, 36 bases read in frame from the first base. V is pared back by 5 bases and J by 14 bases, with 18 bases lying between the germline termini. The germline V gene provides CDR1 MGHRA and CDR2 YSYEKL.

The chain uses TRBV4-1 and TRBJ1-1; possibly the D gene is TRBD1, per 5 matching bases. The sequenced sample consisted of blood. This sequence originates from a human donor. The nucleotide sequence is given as TGCGCCAGCAGCGCCCTGGGACGTTTTTTGTTCTTT. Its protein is CASSALGRFLFF.